A single TCR beta chain is shown here with its context. Antigen specificity is unknown. This specimen comes from a study of brain metastases from non-small cell lung cancer. Broader study findings: Metastases had sparse T cells but largely shared repertoires with primaries.

Profiling relied on immunoSEQ multiplex PCR, and the TCRdb table lists in-frame clones only, not all of them. The sample lists roughly 810 clones, about 88% occurring once. The sample was primary lung tumor tissue. The TCR originated in a donor over 35 with non-small cell lung cancer.

The CDR3 region is CAWSSLIRDGYTF. Written as DNA, the CDR3 is TGTGCCTGGAGCAGTCTAATTCGGGATGGCTACACCTTC. This chain joins TRBV30 and TRBJ1-2; D is unclear. V was trimmed by 3 bases and J by 6 bases, leaving 14 bases between them. Germline loops: CDR1 GTSNPN, CDR2 SVGIG (reference sequence). The CDR3 is made up of 13 amino acids.